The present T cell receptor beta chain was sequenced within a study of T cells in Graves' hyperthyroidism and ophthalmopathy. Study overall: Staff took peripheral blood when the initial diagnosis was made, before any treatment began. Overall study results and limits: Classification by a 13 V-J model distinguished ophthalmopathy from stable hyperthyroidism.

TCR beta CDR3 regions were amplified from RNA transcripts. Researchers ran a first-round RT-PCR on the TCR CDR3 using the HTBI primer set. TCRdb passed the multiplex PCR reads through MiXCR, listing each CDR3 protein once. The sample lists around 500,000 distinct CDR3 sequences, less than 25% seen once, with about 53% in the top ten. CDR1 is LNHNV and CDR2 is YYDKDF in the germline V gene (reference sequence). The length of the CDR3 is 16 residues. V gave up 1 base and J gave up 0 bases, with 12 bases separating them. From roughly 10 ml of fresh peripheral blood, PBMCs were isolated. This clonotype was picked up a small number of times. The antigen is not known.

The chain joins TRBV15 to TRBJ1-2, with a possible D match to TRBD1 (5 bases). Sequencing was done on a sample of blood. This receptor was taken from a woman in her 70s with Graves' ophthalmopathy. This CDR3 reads CATSRVGTYSNYGYTF. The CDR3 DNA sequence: TGTGCCACCAGCAGAGTCGGGACCTATTCTAACTATGGCTACACCTTC.